The clone carrying this T cell receptor beta chain is classed as medium-sized. Profiling relied on immunoSEQ multiplex PCR, and the TCRdb table lists in-frame clones only, not all of them. The data hold tens of thousands of clones, with over 80% observed a single time. These data come from a study of OX40 agonist ivuxolimab in advanced cancers. Trimming at V came to 2 bases and at J to 0 bases, leaving 4 bases not matched to a gene. CDR1 is MNHEY and CDR2 is SMNVEV in the germline V gene (reference sequence). This CDR3 comprises 16 residues. Sequenced here: CD4+ or CD8+ T cells sorted from blood, sampled in a trial of the OX40 agonist ivuxolimab. This chain joins TRBV27 and TRBJ2-1, with TRBD2 matching 7 bases. The TCR was taken from an adult with an advanced solid tumor such as melanoma, head and neck, liver or kidney cancer. The CDR3 DNA follows: TGTGCCAGCAGTTTAACGCTAGCGGACTCCTACAATGAGCAGTTCTTC. Its translation is CASSLTLADSYNEQFF.